The clone carrying this T cell receptor beta chain appeared once. No antigen is known for it. The CDR3 has 15 residues. V was pared by 0 bases and J by 7 bases, with 15 bases between. Germline V gene lookup returns CDR1 MRHNA and CDR2 SNTAGT. This sample stems from a study of OX40 agonist ivuxolimab in advanced cancers. Study observations and caveats: At 0.1 to 3.0 mg/kg, CD4+ and CD8+ blood T cells expanded clonally by week 6. Partial responders at 0.1-3.0 mg/kg had among the lowest clonal expansion.

Generated by immunoSEQ multiplex PCR, the TCRdb table keeps only in-frame clones and is missing some. Of about 78,000 clones listed, around 87% are singletons. This receptor was taken from an adult with an advanced solid tumor such as melanoma, head and neck, liver or kidney cancer. The chain has TRBV6-4 and TRBJ1-2, with D perhaps TRBD1 (6 bases). Material: CD4+ or CD8+ T cells sorted from blood, obtained in a trial of the OX40 agonist ivuxolimab. The CDR3 bases are TGTGCCAGCAGTGACTCTGTTGAGGGGGGCGGTGGCTACACCTTC. The encoded protein is CASSDSVEGGGGYTF.